This is a list of T cell receptor beta chains from one sample in a study of blood T cell repertoires in COVID-19. Some clones are missing from TCRdb's copy, which holds only in-frame ones; the method was immunoSEQ multiplex PCR. The sample yields 100,000 to 150,000 clones, around nine tenths seen once. The sequencing sample was made of peripheral blood. The source of these receptors is a woman of 80 years or more with acute or convalescent COVID-19. The CDR3 runs from the conserved cysteine through the conserved F or W. Fields, in order: CDR3 DNA, CDR3 protein, V gene, clone size, J gene, D gene. A D gene is named only where the DNA matches it firmly. Some rows have no size entry. The others give once, few or many, or a class for an expanded clone.

CDR3nt: TGTGCCAGCAGTTACCTTCTCCGGGACAGCGTGTATGGCTACACCTTC; CDR3aa: CASSYLLRDSVYGYTF; v_gene: TRBV6-6; abundance: .; j_gene: TRBJ1-2; d_gene: TRBD1
CDR3nt: TGCGCCAGCAGCTTGGCGACAGGGTACGAGCAGTACTTC; CDR3aa: CASSLATGYEQYF; v_gene: TRBV5-1; abundance: .; j_gene: TRBJ2-7; d_gene: TRBD1
CDR3nt: TGTGCCATCAAAGAGGGGCTAGCGGGGGAGCTGTTTTTT; CDR3aa: CAIKEGLAGELFF; v_gene: TRBV10-3; abundance: .; j_gene: TRBJ2-2; d_gene: .
CDR3nt: TGCGCCAGCAGCCCCGGGACAGGCGGTGAAAAACTGTTTTTT; CDR3aa: CASSPGTGGEKLFF; v_gene: TRBV5-1; abundance: .; j_gene: TRBJ1-4; d_gene: TRBD1
CDR3nt: TGTGCCAGTAGTCAGGGCCATCAGCCCCAGCATTTT; CDR3aa: CASSQGHQPQHF; v_gene: TRBV19; abundance: .; j_gene: TRBJ1-5; d_gene: .
CDR3nt: TGTGCCAGCAGCTCCTTACTAGCGGGGGGTTGCGAGCAGTACTTC; CDR3aa: CASSSLLAGGCEQYF; v_gene: TRBV12-1; abundance: .; j_gene: TRBJ2-7; d_gene: .
CDR3nt: TGTGCCAGCAGCCGTTGGGGCTCCCGGGATGAAAAACTGTTTTTT; CDR3aa: CASSRWGSRDEKLFF; v_gene: TRBV5-6; abundance: few; j_gene: TRBJ1-4; d_gene: .
CDR3nt: TGTGCCAGCAGCTTAGGGCAGGGCCCAGCCTATGGCTACACCTTC; CDR3aa: CASSLGQGPAYGYTF; v_gene: TRBV7-9; abundance: .; j_gene: TRBJ1-2; d_gene: .
CDR3nt: TGCGCCAGCAGCGTGGGACAGGGGGGAGGTCAGCCCCAGCATTTT; CDR3aa: CASSVGQGGGQPQHF; v_gene: TRBV5-1; abundance: once; j_gene: TRBJ1-5; d_gene: TRBD1
CDR3nt: TGTGCCAGCAGGGGGACTAGCGGGATGAGCTCCTACAATGAGCAGTTCTTC; CDR3aa: CASRGTSGMSSYNEQFF; v_gene: TRBV11-2; abundance: .; j_gene: TRBJ2-1; d_gene: TRBD2
CDR3nt: TGTGCCAGCAGCCCGGGGACATCCCTGAGCTCCTATAATTCACCCCTCCACTTT; CDR3aa: CASSPGTSLSSYNSPLHF; v_gene: TRBV7-9; abundance: .; j_gene: TRBJ1-6; d_gene: .
CDR3nt: TGCGCCAGCAGCTTGGGGGTCCGGGTCGATGGCAATCAGCCCCAGCATTTT; CDR3aa: CASSLGVRVDGNQPQHF; v_gene: TRBV5-1; abundance: .; j_gene: TRBJ1-5; d_gene: .
CDR3nt: TGTGCCAGCAGCTTGGACAGGGGCCACTCTGGAAACACCATATATTTT; CDR3aa: CASSLDRGHSGNTIYF; v_gene: TRBV5-6; abundance: .; j_gene: TRBJ1-3; d_gene: TRBD1